This T cell receptor (beta chain) came from a study of blood T cell repertoires in COVID-19. Study in general: Sources were T cells, B-cell-depleted T cells, or PBMCs; the material itself was cDNA or gDNA.

The repertoire was sequenced with immunoSEQ multiplex PCR; TCRdb's copy has only in-frame clones and lacks some. The sample has more than 85,000 clones, approximately 90% seen once. This clone has just a few counts. The V gene's germline CDR1 is LGHNA and CDR2 YNFKEQ. This CDR3 is 13 amino acids long. Trimming took 5 bases from V and 2 from J, leaving 7 bases between them. Source material: peripheral blood. The sequence derives from a woman older than 75 with acute or convalescent COVID-19. This rearrangement joins TRBV4-2 to TRBJ2-1, with a weak D call TRBD2 (5 bases). Here the CDR3 DNA reads TGTGCCAGCAGCTCCGGGACCTACAATGAGCAGTTCTTC. Its translation: CASSSGTYNEQFF.